Presented here are 22 T cell receptor beta chains from one specimen sequenced in a study of Ad26.COV2.S vaccination and SARS-CoV-2 variants (dated by TCRdb to about 2021). Preparation of the library involved the immunoSEQ multiplex PCR assay. TCRdb stores this immuneACCESS table with in-frame sequences only. Part of the clones is absent; in the studies checked, under half of the shortfall reflects unresolved V genes, and no reason is known for the rest. The sample table records approximately 400,000 clones; about 83% of these occur just once. The biggest ten clones account for about 8% of the sample. According to the study, the label for this sample's treatment or condition signals: about 20 received Ad26.COV2.S at low or high dose, single or two shots; 5 received placebo; per-sample allocation not given. For vaccine and placebo recipients, repertoires were sequenced using samples collected on day 63 after the first injection.

The sample in question was peripheral blood, obtained in a trial of Ad26.COV2.S vaccine versus placebo. The origin of the receptors is a person aged 18-65 years who received the Ad26.COV2.S COVID-19 vaccine or a placebo.

The V gene is TRBV20-1, the J gene TRBJ2-7; TRBD1 might be the D (5 bases). The germline V gene encodes CDR1 DFQATT and CDR2 SNEGSKA (reference sequence). This CDR3 comprises 9 residues. The DNA for the CDR3 is TGCAGGTTTAAGGTCAGGGAGTACTTC. Protein: CRFKVREYF.

The genes are TRBV11-3 and TRBJ2-2; D call uncertain. Germline loops: CDR1 SGHNT, CDR2 YENEEA. Trimming left V 4 bases short and J 7 bases short, with 10 bases between. This CDR3 is 13 amino acids long. CDR3 sequence: CASSSYNGGELFF. CDR3 nucleotides: TGTGCCAGCAGCTCCTATAACGGCGGGGAGCTGTTTTTT.

The J gene is TRBJ1-6, the V gene TRBV2; D perhaps matches TRBD1 (6 bases). Germline V gene data show CDR1 as SNHLY and CDR2 as FYNNEI. Trimming cost V 3 bases and J 11 bases, with 8 bases left between them. The CDR3 is 12 amino acids. CDR3 nucleotide sequence: TGTGCCAGCAGTGACGAGGGGGCACCCCTCCACTTT. Its protein product is CASSDEGAPLHF. The full variable domain, completed using reference TRBV2 and TRBJ1-6, is EPEVTQTPSHQVTQMGQEVILRCVPISNHLYFYWYRQILGQKVEFLVSFYNNEISEKSEIFDDQFSVERPDGSNFTLKIRSTKLEDSAMYFCASSDEGAPLHFGNGTRLTVT.

The chain joins TRBV7-3 to TRBJ2-1; 7 bases fit TRBD2. The CDR3 loop spans 14 amino acids. Germline V lookup: CDR1 SGHTA, CDR2 FQGTGA. V lost 5 bases to trimming and J lost 7 bases; unmatched junction nucleotides: 8. CDR3 nucleotides: TGTGCCAGCAGCCGGTCGGGGGGTACTAATGAGCAGTTCTTC. Translating gives CASSRSGGTNEQFF.

Note on this clone: Other DNA sequences within the sample encode an identical CDR3. The genes are TRBV7-9 and TRBJ1-2; unclear D gene. There are 13 residues in the CDR3. The V end was cut by 1 base, the J end by 4 bases, with 7 bases between. Germline loops: CDR1 SEHNR, CDR2 FQNEAQ (reference sequence). In DNA form, the CDR3 reads TGTGCCAGCAGCTTAGGCAGGAGCTATGGCTACACCTTC. It is translated as CASSLGRSYGYTF.

This chain joins TRBV4-1 and TRBJ2-7; the match to TRBD1 covers 7 bases. Trimming took 3 bases from V and 3 from J; bases not matched to a gene: 5. The V gene's germline CDR1 is MGHRA and CDR2 YSYEKL. The CDR3 is 14 amino acids. CDR3 region: CASSQKDRYYEQYF. For the CDR3, the DNA is TGCGCCAGCAGCCAGAAGGACAGGTACTACGAGCAGTACTTC.

The V and J genes are TRBV5-6 and TRBJ1-2, with 7 nucleotides matching TRBD1. Germline CDR1 SGHDT, CDR2 YYEEEE. J was trimmed by 5 bases and V by 4 bases; bases with no gene match: 5. This CDR3 has 13 residues. The DNA of the CDR3 is TGTGCCAGCAGCAACACAGGGGTTTATGGCTACACCTTC. This codes for CASSNTGVYGYTF.

The chain is built from TRBV20-1 and TRBJ2-7; weak D call: TRBD2 (6 bases). The CDR3 has 15 residues. Germline V gene sequence: CDR1 DFQATT, CDR2 SNEGSKA (reference sequence). V gave up 3 bases and J gave up 1 base, with 16 bases separating them. Written as DNA, the CDR3 is TGCAGTGCTAGTCCTGGGACTGTAAATTCCTACGAGCAGTACTTC. Protein: CSASPGTVNSYEQYF.

This sequence joins TRBV5-1 and TRBJ2-3; TRBD1 is a possible D gene (6 bases). This CDR3 is built from 13 residues. CDR1 and CDR2 from the germline V gene are SGHRS and YFSETQ. V lost 6 bases and J 0 bases, leaving 8 bases between the germline ends. CDR3 protein: CASTRGSTDTQYF. CDR3 bases: TGCGCCAGCACCAGGGGAAGCACAGATACGCAGTATTTT.

A few counts support this clone. The chain joins TRBV12-3 or TRBV12-4 to TRBJ1-2; the D is unclear. V lost 1 base to trimming and J lost 7 bases, with 4 bases between them. The CDR3 spans 11 residues. In DNA form, the CDR3 reads TGTGCCAGCAGTTTAGGGTTTGGCTACACCTTC. Its protein product is CASSLGFGYTF.

V and J are TRBV14 and TRBJ1-6; D is ambiguous. The CDR3 sequence is 15 residues long. Germline V lookup: CDR1 SGHDN, CDR2 FVKESK. Deletions cut 5 bases from V and 0 bases from J, with 8 bases between. The CDR3 loop is CASSELSSYNSPLHF. As DNA, the CDR3 is TGTGCCAGCAGCGAGTTAAGCTCCTATAATTCACCCCTCCACTTT.

This chain uses TRBV11-2 with TRBJ2-5; D call uncertain. From germline, CDR1 is SGHAT and CDR2 FQNNGV. V lost 0 bases and J 4 bases, leaving 12 bases between the germline ends. CDR3 length: 15 residues. CDR3 amino acids: CASSLDRSTGETQYF. DNA of the CDR3: TGTGCCAGCAGCTTAGATCGCTCGACGGGAGAGACCCAGTACTTC.

The chain employs TRBV5-4 and TRBJ1-2, with D unclear. The CDR3 spans 15 residues. The germline gives CDR1 SGHNT, CDR2 YYREEE (reference sequence). The V end was cut by 3 bases, the J end by 6 bases, with 18 bases between. CDR3 sequence: CASSSASDIGHGYTF. The CDR3 bases are TGTGCCAGCAGCTCGGCCTCCGACATCGGGCATGGCTACACCTTC.

The chain employs TRBV3-1 (or the pseudogene TRBV3-2) and TRBJ2-1; 13 nucleotides match TRBD2. This CDR3 contains 18 residues. The germline CDR1 and CDR2 sequences are LGHDT and YNNKEL (reference sequence). After removal of 3 bases from V and 2 bases from J, the junction contained 7 bases not matched to a gene. The CDR3 is CASSHWTSGRGAYNEQFF. The CDR3 DNA is TGTGCCAGCAGCCATTGGACTAGCGGGAGAGGGGCCTACAATGAGCAGTTCTTC.

The sample holds one count of this clone. The chain joins TRBV9 to TRBJ2-1; D remains unclear. Trimming stripped 4 bases from V and 5 bases from J, with 13 bases between. The CDR3 extends over 14 amino acids. Germline V gives CDR1 SGDLS, CDR2 YYNGEE. The CDR3 is CASSQRSHDNEQFF. Written as DNA, the CDR3 is TGTGCCAGCAGCCAACGCTCCCACGACAATGAGCAGTTCTTC.

This clone has a single count. The V and J genes are TRBV7-9 and TRBJ2-4, with D tentatively TRBD1 or TRBD2 (5 bases each). CDR1 SEHNR and CDR2 FQNEAQ come from the germline V gene (reference sequence). V was pared by 5 bases and J by 0 bases, with 11 bases between. This CDR3 has 15 residues. DNA for the CDR3: TGTGCCAGCAGCCGGGACGGGGTAGCCAAAAACATTCAGTACTTC. It encodes CASSRDGVAKNIQYF. Using reference TRBV7-9 and TRBJ2-4 for the parts outside the CDR3, the full variable domain is DTGVSQNPRHKITKRGQNVTFRCDPISEHNRLYWYRQTLGQGPEFLTYFQNEAQLEKSRLLSDRFSAERPKGSFSTLEIQRTEQGDSAMYLCASSRDGVAKNIQYFGAGTRLSVL.

The chain links TRBV12-3 or TRBV12-4 to TRBJ2-7; D is uncertain. The CDR3 sequence is 12 residues long. V was shortened by 6 bases and J by 5 bases, with 11 bases between the two germline ends. The CDR3 DNA reads TGTGCCAGCAGCCTGACGACGGACGAGCAGTACTTC. Its protein is CASSLTTDEQYF.

The gene calls are TRBV5-1 and TRBJ2-1; TRBD1 matches 8 bases. This CDR3 contains 15 residues. The trim removed 1 base at V and 6 bases at J, leaving 6 bases unmatched. The germline gives CDR1 SGHRS, CDR2 YFSETQ. CDR3 loop: CASSLNGQGGNEQFF. CDR3 nucleotides: TGCGCCAGCAGCTTGAACGGACAGGGAGGCAATGAGCAGTTCTTC.

Written as DNA, the CDR3 is TGCAGCGTGGCCCAGGACAGGGCGGGCGGCTACACCTTC. Amino acid sequence: CSVAQDRAGGYTF. The chain employs TRBV29-1 and TRBJ1-2, with 8 bases lining up with TRBD1. Per the germline V gene, CDR1 is SQVTM and CDR2 is ANQGSEA. There are 13 residues in the CDR3. V lost 6 bases and J lost 8; bases outside the gene matches: 11.

CDR3 protein: CASSPLQRSYNEQFF. CDR3 nucleotides: TGTGCCAGCAGTCCGCTGCAGCGCTCCTACAATGAGCAGTTCTTC. This chain uses TRBV6-5 with TRBJ2-1; D is undetermined. The germline V gene encodes CDR1 MNHEY and CDR2 SVGAGI. The CDR3 extends over 15 amino acids. Trimming took off 5 bases at V and 0 bases at J, with 11 bases between the two ends.

This chain connects TRBV21-1 to TRBJ2-7; TRBD2 is the table's D call and was not checked against the DNA. TRBV21-1 is listed as a pseudogene. This CDR3 is 16 amino acids long. Here the CDR3 reads CASSKGRLAGAAEQYF. CDR3 bases: TGTGCCAGCAGCAAAGGAAGGCTAGCGGGAGCGGCCGAGCAGTACTTC.

This clone was counted a single time. The chain joins TRBV18 to TRBJ2-1; D is ambiguous. Per the germline V gene, CDR1 is KGHSH and CDR2 is LQKENI. The ends were cut back, 3 bases at V and 9 bases at J, with 6 bases in the middle. The CDR3 consists of 11 residues. CDR3 amino acids: CASSPYREQFF. The CDR3 DNA reads as TGTGCCAGCTCACCCTATCGTGAGCAGTTCTTC.